This TCR beta chain was captured in a study of neurological immune-mediated disorders. This clonotype was picked up many times. Trimming left V 5 bases short and J 7 bases short, with 21 bases between. Germline-derived CDR1 and CDR2 are SGHTA and FQGTGA. The CDR3 covers 15 residues. TCRdb analysed the 5' RACE reads with MiXCR anew, one entry per CDR3 protein. The table includes some 66,000 distinct CDR3 sequences, nearly 3.5% detected once. Sequencing was carried out using PBMCs. The J gene is TRBJ2-7, the V gene TRBV7-3, with D unresolved. This clonotype was obtained from a man aged 35 to 55 with multiple sclerosis. CDR3 amino acids: CASSPTMANLREQYF. DNA of the CDR3: TGTGCCAGCAGCCCGACGATGGCTAATCTACGAGAGCAGTACTTC.